This TCR beta chain was sequenced in a study of vaccination effects on CD4 cells after COVID-19. On the study more broadly: Participants completed two doses of the BNT162b2 or mRNA-1273 vaccine. There were two convalescent patients who gave samples 16 days and one week before vaccination.

CD4+ T cells specific for antigen were expanded with viral peptide pools by the ViraFEST assay before sequencing. Isolating CD4+ T cells followed around nine days of culture. Infection with SARS-CoV-2 occurred in the person between March and December 2020, and PCR confirmed it. Roughly 2 million PBMC per well were cultured with around 11 IU/ml IL-2 and roughly 10 ug/ml peptides. Stimulation with an HIV-1 Nef peptide pool defined the negative control culture. Trimming cost V 7 bases and J 5 bases; bases outside gene matches: 6. Germline V gene sequence: CDR1 KGHDR, CDR2 SFDVKD. The CDR3 is made up of 15 amino acids. Assay used: immunoSEQ multiplex PCR; TCRdb lists only in-frame clones, some missing. The profile shows 55,000 to 90,000 clones, more than 65% of them singletons. This clone is a singleton in its sample. Its antigen is not known.

This TCR derives from a human donor who had a prior SARS-CoV-2 infection. The chain recombines TRBV24-1 with TRBJ2-1, with 11 bases fitting TRBD2. The material sequenced was CD4+ T cells from PBMCs cultured with HIV peptides, taken before COVID-19 vaccination. Subset here: HIV-1 Nef peptide pool negative control/reference culture. In DNA form, the CDR3 reads TGTGCCACCAGCGTTGGGACTAGCGGCCACAATGAGCAGTTCTTC. Encoded protein: CATSVGTSGHNEQFF.